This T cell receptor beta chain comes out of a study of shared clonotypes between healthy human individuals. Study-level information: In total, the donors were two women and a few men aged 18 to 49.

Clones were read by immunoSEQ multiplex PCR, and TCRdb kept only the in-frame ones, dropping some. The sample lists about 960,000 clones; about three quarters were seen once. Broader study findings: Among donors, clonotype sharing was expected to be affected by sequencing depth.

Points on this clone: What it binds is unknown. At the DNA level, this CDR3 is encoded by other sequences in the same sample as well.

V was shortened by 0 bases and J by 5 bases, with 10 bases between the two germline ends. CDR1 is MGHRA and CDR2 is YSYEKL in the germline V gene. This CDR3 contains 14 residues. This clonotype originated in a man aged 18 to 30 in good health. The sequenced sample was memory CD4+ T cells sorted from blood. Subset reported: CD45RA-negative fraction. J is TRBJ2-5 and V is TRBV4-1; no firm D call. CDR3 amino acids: CASSQDGPGETQYF. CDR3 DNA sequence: TGCGCCAGCAGCCAAGATGGCCCTGGGGAGACCCAGTACTTC.